The entry that follows covers one TCR beta chain sequence. Within the sample, other DNA sequences also encode this same CDR3. Authors' data handling: Amplification of reference gene primers was used by the study to estimate nucleated cell counts. Sequenced by immunoSEQ multiplex PCR; TCRdb stores in-frame clones only, minus some. The V and J calls and the clone size are those of that table, but D and trimming were determined from the DNA. The sample holds about 250,000 clones, around 82% seen once. The participants were between 18 and 89 years old and came from some 25 US areas. V gave up 3 bases and J gave up 5 bases; unmatched junction bases: 1. This CDR3 is 14 amino acids long. Per the germline V gene, CDR1 is SEHNR and CDR2 is FQNEAQ (reference sequence). The data were obtained in a study of blood T cell repertoires in COVID-19. At the level of the study: T cells, B-cell-depleted T cells, or PBMCs supplied cDNA or gDNA.

The rearrangement uses TRBV7-9 and TRBJ1-4, with 9 nucleotides matching TRBD1. The sequence was obtained from a man aged 50 to 59 who had recovered from COVID-19. The specimen sequenced was PBMCs or T cells enriched from blood (not recorded which). The CDR3 loop is CASSFGQGNEKLFF. The CDR3 coding sequence is TGTGCCAGCAGCTTTGGACAGGGGAATGAAAAACTGTTTTTT.